Shown below are 22 T cell receptor beta chains from a single sample sequenced in a study of T cell responses to AZD1222 COVID-19 vaccine. Sequencing was performed with immunoSEQ multiplex PCR; in TCRdb, only in-frame clones are kept and a portion is missing. The table includes fewer than 40,000 clones, 88% detected once. Source: peripheral blood, taken 28 days after the second dose of the MenACWY control vaccine. The source of these receptors is an adult who received the MenACWY meningococcal vaccine as a control.

The chain links TRBV3-1 (or the pseudogene TRBV3-2) to TRBJ2-2; D perhaps matches TRBD1 (6 bases). CDR3 length: 15 amino acids. The germline V gene has CDR1 LGHDT and CDR2 YNNKEL (reference sequence). Trimming cost V 4 bases and J 2 bases, with 11 bases left between them. CDR3 DNA: TGTGCCAGCAGCCGGAGGACAGTAAACACCGGGGAGCTGTTTTTT. It specifies CASSRRTVNTGELFF.

This clone was observed a few times. The genes are TRBV6-4 and TRBJ2-2; D could derive from TRBD1 or TRBD2 (5 bases each). CDR1 and CDR2 from the germline V gene are MRHNA and SNTAGT. The length of the CDR3 is 15 residues. Trimming took off 1 base at V and 4 bases at J, with 10 bases between the two ends. In DNA, the CDR3 is TGTGCCAGCAGTGACTTGAGGGACGGCACCGGGGAGCTGTTTTTT. Protein: CASSDLRDGTGELFF.

The chain carries TRBV28 and TRBJ1-6; D gene unclear. The germline V gene has CDR1 MDHEN and CDR2 SYDVKM. Between the trimmed V and J ends, which lost 6 bases and 7 bases, there was a span of 7 bases. The CDR3 contains 12 residues. Written as DNA, the CDR3 is TGTGCCAGCAGGCCGACCAATTCACCCCTCCACTTT. It specifies CASRPTNSPLHF.

The V gene is TRBV6-1, the J gene TRBJ2-2; 7 positions match TRBD2. Trimming removed 2 bases from V and 6 bases from J; junction bases left unmatched: 3. The germline V gene has CDR1 MNHNS and CDR2 SASEGT. This CDR3 has 14 residues. The DNA for the CDR3 is TGTGCCAGCAGTGAATGGGGGGGGTCCGGGGAGCTGTTTTTT. It encodes CASSEWGGSGELFF.

The count of this clone is one. The chain recombines TRBV3-1 (or the pseudogene TRBV3-2) with TRBJ1-1, with TRBD1 identical over 7 bases. The CDR3 spans 14 residues. CDR1 and CDR2 from the germline V gene are LGHDT and YNNKEL (reference sequence). The ends lost 1 base at V and 5 bases at J; junction bases unmatched: 4. The CDR3 spells CASSQGQGRTEAFF. For the CDR3, the DNA is TGTGCCAGCAGCCAAGGACAGGGAAGGACTGAAGCTTTCTTT.

The rearrangement links TRBV10-3 to TRBJ1-5; unclear D gene. Deletions cut 2 bases from V and 2 bases from J, with 7 bases between. The length of the CDR3 is 14 residues. Germline CDR1 ENHRY, CDR2 SYGVKD. CDR3 loop: CAISEVDGNQPQHF. The DNA for the CDR3 is TGTGCCATCAGTGAGGTGGACGGCAATCAGCCCCAGCATTTT.

The J gene is TRBJ2-1, the V gene TRBV5-1; TRBD2 might be the D (5 bases). Looked up from germline, CDR1 is SGHRS and CDR2 is YFSETQ. V shed 0 bases and J shed 8 bases, with 15 bases lying between them. The CDR3 is 15 amino acids. DNA of the CDR3: TGCGCCAGCAGCTTGGCCGGGAAGACGGCCCATGAGCAGTTCTTC. It translates to CASSLAGKTAHEQFF.

The chain recombines TRBV3-1 (or the pseudogene TRBV3-2) with TRBJ2-7, with 10 bases fitting TRBD2. Germline assignment: CDR1 LGHDT and CDR2 YNNKEL (reference sequence). V gave up 1 base and J gave up 5 bases; unmatched junction bases: 5. This CDR3 comprises 15 residues. The CDR3 region is CASSQASGRTDEQYF. In DNA, the CDR3 is TGTGCCAGCAGCCAAGCTAGCGGGAGAACCGACGAGCAGTACTTC.

The CDR3 loop is CASSIGGLELFF. DNA for the CDR3: TGTGCCAGTAGTATAGGGGGCTTGGAGCTGTTTTTT. The chain uses TRBV19 and TRBJ2-2; possibly TRBD1 for D (5 bases). The CDR3 length is 12 residues. Germline V gene data show CDR1 as LNHDA and CDR2 as SQIVND (reference sequence). Trimming pared 1 base from V and 10 bases from J, leaving 7 bases between.

This chain connects TRBV7-9 to TRBJ2-7; 11 positions agree with TRBD2. J gave up 3 bases and V 5 bases, and 9 bases lay outside the gene matches. Germline loops: CDR1 SEHNR, CDR2 FQNEAQ (reference sequence). CDR3 length equals 16 residues. For the CDR3, the DNA is TGTGCCAGCAGCCCTACGACTAGCGGGACCATCTACGAGCAGTACTTC. Translating it yields CASSPTTSGTIYEQYF.

In its sample, this clone was seen a few times. This rearrangement joins TRBV10-1 to TRBJ2-2, with D maybe TRBD2 (6 bases). The germline CDR1 and CDR2 sequences are WNHNN and SYGVQD (reference sequence). The CDR3 has 13 residues. The ends were cut back, 3 bases at V and 4 bases at J, with 6 bases in the middle. CDR3 coding DNA: TGCGCCAGCAGTGAACTAGCCACCGGGGAGCTGTTTTTT. This sequence encodes CASSELATGELFF.

The chain has TRBV4-1 and TRBJ2-1, with TRBD2 matching 13 bases. V lost 1 base to trimming and J lost 9 bases; unmatched junction nucleotides: 6. The V gene's germline CDR1 is MGHRA and CDR2 YSYEKL. This CDR3 is built from 16 residues. The CDR3 region has the DNA TGCGCCAGCAGCCAAGTCACTAGCGGGAGGGCCCCTGAGCAGTTCTTC. Protein product: CASSQVTSGRAPEQFF.

The chain couples TRBV5-1 to TRBJ2-3; a possible D gene is TRBD1 (5 bases). Germline CDR1 is SGHRS and CDR2 is YFSETQ. Trimming took off 0 bases at V and 3 bases at J, with 8 bases between the two ends. The CDR3 contains 14 residues. This CDR3 reads CASSLAKGTDTQYF. Written as DNA, the CDR3 is TGCGCCAGCAGCTTGGCAAAGGGGACAGATACGCAGTATTTT.

V gene TRBV4-2 combines with J gene TRBJ2-6, with 8 bases fitting TRBD1. The junction had 5 bases not matched to a gene; V was cut back by 4 bases and J by 0 bases. CDR1 and CDR2 (germline): LGHNA, YNFKEQ. There are 17 residues in the CDR3. The CDR3 DNA follows: TGTGCCAGCAGCCTGGGACAGGAGAACTCTGGGGCCAACGTCCTGACTTTC. Protein product: CASSLGQENSGANVLTF.

This clone occurred a few times. The chain recombines TRBV6-4 with TRBJ2-2; tentatively, D is TRBD2 (5 bases). CDR3 size: 13 residues. Germline V gene lookup returns CDR1 MRHNA and CDR2 SNTAGT. V lost 6 bases and J lost 4, with 9 bases in between. CDR3 amino acids: CASSELGTGELFF. For the CDR3, the DNA is TGTGCCAGCAGCGAACTAGGCACCGGGGAGCTGTTTTTT.

The chain employs TRBV19 and TRBJ1-5; D gene ambiguous. This CDR3 comprises 13 residues. Germline V lookup: CDR1 LNHDA, CDR2 SQIVND (reference sequence). Deletions cut 1 base from V and 7 bases from J, with 8 bases between. As DNA, the CDR3 is TGTGCCAGTAGTATAGTTATGGGGCAGCCCCAGCATTTT. Protein sequence: CASSIVMGQPQHF.

The chain joins TRBV11-3 to TRBJ2-1; D is undetermined. CDR1 is SGHNT and CDR2 is YENEEA in the germline V gene. CDR3 size: 14 residues. Trimming cost V 5 bases and J 7 bases, with 15 bases left between them. CDR3 region: CASSPRGRRNEQFF. The CDR3 bases are TGTGCCAGCAGCCCAAGAGGACGGAGAAATGAGCAGTTCTTC. The full variable domain, completed using reference TRBV11-3 and TRBJ2-1, is EAGVVQSPRYKIIEKKQPVAFWCNPISGHNTLYWYLQNLGQGPELLIRYENEEAVDDSQLPKDRFSAERLKGVDSTLKIQPAELGDSAVYLCASSPRGRRNEQFFGPGTRLTVL.

The chain has TRBV28 and TRBJ2-3; 9 bases line up with TRBD2. The CDR3 contains 16 residues. J gave up 4 bases and V 7 bases, and 12 bases lay outside the gene matches. The germline gives CDR1 MDHEN, CDR2 SYDVKM. CDR3 coding DNA: TGTGCCAGCACCCTGAGGATAGCGGGAGTTGCAGATACGCAGTATTTT. Translation: CASTLRIAGVADTQYF.

The chain joins TRBV28 to TRBJ1-1, with D possibly TRBD1 on 5 matching bases. The CDR3 runs 12 residues. In germline, CDR1 is MDHEN, CDR2 SYDVKM. Trimming left V 11 bases short and J 2 bases short, with 12 bases between. The CDR3 DNA is TGTGCCGCCAGGGAACTAAACACTGAAGCTTTCTTT. This encodes CAARELNTEAFF. The complete variable domain, with remaining parts taken from reference TRBV28 and TRBJ1-1, reads DVKVTQSSRYLVKRTGEKVFLECVQDMDHENMFWYRQDPGLGLRLIYFSYDVKMKEKGDIPEGYSVSREKKERFSLILESASTNQTSMYLCAARELNTEAFFGQGTRLTVV.

The rearrangement links TRBV10-3 to TRBJ2-2; 9 nucleotides align to TRBD1. This CDR3 is 14 amino acids long. V lost 6 bases to trimming and J lost 6 bases; unmatched junction nucleotides: 5. Germline V lookup: CDR1 ENHRY, CDR2 SYGVKD. CDR3 nucleotides: TGTGCCATCAGCCGGGACAGGGTTGCCGGGGAGCTGTTTTTT. Translation gives CAISRDRVAGELFF.

The DNA for the CDR3 is TGTGCCAGCAGCGTCCCGCCGGACATACACAATGAGCAGTTCTTC. Its translation: CASSVPPDIHNEQFF. This sequence joins TRBV5-4 and TRBJ2-1; D possibly corresponds to TRBD1 (5 bases). Germline lookup yields CDR1 SGHNT and CDR2 YYREEE (reference sequence). The CDR3 runs 15 residues. Trimming shortened V by 4 bases and J by 5 bases, and 16 bases separated the two germline ends.

The J gene is TRBJ2-1, the V gene TRBV5-1; 7 nucleotides align to TRBD2. Trimming at V came to 7 bases and at J to 8 bases, leaving 18 bases not matched to a gene. CDR3 length equals 16 residues. The germline V gene encodes CDR1 SGHRS and CDR2 YFSETQ. CDR3 loop: CASGPGLSSVGDEQFF. As DNA, the CDR3 is TGCGCCAGCGGTCCGGGACTAAGCTCCGTGGGGGATGAGCAGTTCTTC.